This T cell receptor (beta chain) was identified in a study of blood T cells in healthy people across ages. General study findings and limits: Observed TCR beta diversity showed a strong correlation with the percentage of naive T cells as measured by flow cytometry.

This clonotype was counted a single time. Its antigen is not identified. The CDR3 has 16 amino acids. Germline assignment: CDR1 SGHTA and CDR2 FQGNSA. Trimming stripped 0 bases from V and 4 bases from J, with 15 bases between. Together with a sample-barcoded 5' primer, a J-beta primer mix was included in a second PCR lasting about 7 to 11 cycles. A template-switch adaptor with 12 random nucleotides tagged each cDNA molecule. TCRdb reprocessed the 5' RACE reads via MiXCR and lists one record per CDR3 protein. The table shows around 820,000 distinct CDR3 sequences, with around a quarter occurring only once. These data were also reused for a study on T cells of mothers and their children. That report adds: Three healthy Caucasian mothers and their six children donated.

This receptor was taken from a boy aged 10-17 years in good health. Sequenced input: blood. V and J are TRBV7-2 and TRBJ2-5; possible D gene TRBD2, 6 bases. The CDR3 here is CASSLALRGGGETQYF. DNA for the CDR3: TGTGCCAGCAGCTTAGCCCTAAGGGGAGGAGGAGAGACCCAGTACTTC.